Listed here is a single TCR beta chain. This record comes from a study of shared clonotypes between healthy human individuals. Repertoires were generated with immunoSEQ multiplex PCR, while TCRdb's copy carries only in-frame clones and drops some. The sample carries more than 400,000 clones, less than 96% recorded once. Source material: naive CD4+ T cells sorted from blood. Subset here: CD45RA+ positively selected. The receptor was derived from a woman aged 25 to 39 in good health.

The CDR3 sequence is CSVDMPPGLNTEAFF. CDR3 coding DNA: TGCAGCGTTGATATGCCTCCAGGGTTGAACACTGAAGCTTTCTTT. This chain connects TRBV29-1 to TRBJ1-1; possibly TRBD1 for D (5 bases). This CDR3 has 15 amino acids. CDR1 and CDR2 (germline): SQVTM, ANQGSEA. V was shortened by 3 bases and J by 0 bases, with 14 bases between the two germline ends.